This T cell receptor (beta chain) originates from a study of blood T cell repertoires in COVID-19. Turning to the study itself: Both acute and convalescent COVID-19 samples were obtained from the United States, Italy and Spain. T cells, B-cell-depleted T cells, or PBMCs provided the cDNA or gDNA that served as material.

The V and J ends lost 7 bases and 3 bases, in that order; junction bases with no gene match: 9. Germline CDR1 SNHLY, CDR2 FYNNEI. This CDR3 comprises 16 residues. In the source study's methods: Amplification with reference gene primers provided the estimates of nucleated cell counts. Some clones are missing from TCRdb's copy, which holds only in-frame ones; the method was immunoSEQ multiplex PCR. D and trimming were read from the DNA, whereas the V and J calls and clone size are those reported in that table. The repertoire holds 200,000 to 250,000 clones, with nearly 90% as singletons. J is TRBJ2-2 and V is TRBV2, with 9 positions matching TRBD1. The receptor was isolated from a man aged 18 to 30 with active or convalescent COVID-19. The specimen was peripheral blood. The CDR3 DNA is TGTGCCAGCAACAAGGACAGGGGATCGTACACCGGGGAGCTGTTTTTT. Its protein is CASNKDRGSYTGELFF.